This is a list of T cell receptor beta chains from one sample in a study of T cell responses to AZD1222 COVID-19 vaccine. Using immunoSEQ multiplex PCR, the repertoire was profiled, and TCRdb retains in-frame clones only, with some absent. This table has approximately 130,000 clones, roughly nine tenths appearing once. The sequencing here drew on peripheral blood, taken 28 days after the second AZD1222 dose. The origin of the receptors is an adult who received the AZD1222 COVID-19 vaccine. CDR3s include the opening cysteine and the closing phenylalanine or tryptophan.

V	J	CDR3
TRBV19	TRBJ2-1	CASTRGGIYNEQFF
TRBV7-8	TRBJ1-5	CASSRDREGQPQHF
TRBV15	TRBJ1-2	CATSRDLGFSAVTF
TRBV5-1	TRBJ2-2	CASSLAETYTGELFF
TRBV30	TRBJ1-2	CACSAQEYGYTF
TRBV5-1	TRBJ1-3	CASSLVTGAYSGNTIYF
TRBV14	TRBJ2-1	CASSPDRGVGSYNEQFF
TRBV4-1	TRBJ1-5	CASSPGTAGNQPQHF
TRBV5-1	TRBJ1-3	CASSPPTSSGNTIYF
TRBV29-1	TRBJ2-5	CSVAMGGRGGETQYF
TRBV6-5	TRBJ1-1	CASSYMGDTEAFF
TRBV20-1	TRBJ1-2	CSVRRDYGYTF
TRBV7-2	TRBJ1-4	CASSSYRGTNEKLFF
TRBV7-6	TRBJ2-5	CASSSLSQETQYF
TRBV7-2	TRBJ2-7	CASSLGVAGDYEQYF
TRBV28	TRBJ1-3	CASRRMGGPSGNTIYF
TRBV6-5	TRBJ1-1	CASSRAGGNTEAFF
TRBV10-2	TRBJ2-3	CASSEQGLDTQYF
TRBV19	TRBJ1-5	CASSISGQQPQHF
TRBV2	TRBJ2-2	CASTVSQVGLAGAGELFF
TRBV30	TRBJ1-1	CAWTRGLSEAFF
TRBV3-1/TRBV3-2	TRBJ2-7	CASSRSGIHEQYF
TRBV5-5	TRBJ1-6	CASSASGAVDSPLHF
TRBV5-8	TRBJ1-3	CASSYTGSGNTIYF
TRBV18	TRBJ2-7	CASSLGGGLGEQYF
TRBV28	TRBJ1-1	CASSTWEGHGAEAFF
TRBV15	TRBJ2-1	CATSRDRSGVQFF
TRBV5-1	TRBJ2-3	CASSLDAREGPTDTQYF
TRBV9	TRBJ2-1	CASNRGVVAYNEQFF